The 10 T cell receptor beta chains listed next were all sequenced from one sample in a study of Ad26.COV2.S vaccination and SARS-CoV-2 variants. Treatment noted: 19 received Ad26.COV2.S at low or high dose, single or two shots; five or six received placebo; per-sample allocation not given. It was on day 63 after the first vaccine or placebo injection that samples were taken. The assay was immunoSEQ multiplex PCR, and TCRdb's table has in-frame clones only and misses some. The sample carries around 500,000 clones, about 88% recorded once. Sequencing was performed on peripheral blood, taken in a trial of Ad26.COV2.S vaccine versus placebo. These receptors all stem from a person aged 18-65 years who received the Ad26.COV2.S COVID-19 vaccine or a placebo.

The V and J genes are TRBV27 and TRBJ2-1; D uncertain. CDR3 size: 18 residues. Looked up from germline, CDR1 is MNHEY and CDR2 is SMNVEV (reference sequence). V gave up 2 bases and J gave up 4 bases, with 21 bases separating them. CDR3: CASSLGRLRAVRYNEQFF. The CDR3 DNA follows: TGTGCCAGCAGTTTAGGACGATTAAGGGCGGTAAGGTACAATGAGCAGTTCTTC.

This sequence joins TRBV5-8 and TRBJ2-1, with 8 positions matching TRBD1. Trimming took 6 bases from V and 0 from J; bases not matched to a gene: 5. Germline CDR1 is SGHTS and CDR2 is YDEGEE. CDR3 length: 15 amino acids. The CDR3 DNA reads as TGTGCCAGCACCAGGGGGCAAAGCTCCTACAATGAGCAGTTCTTC. It encodes CASTRGQSSYNEQFF.

The V gene is TRBV14, the J gene TRBJ1-3, with D uncertain. The length of the CDR3 is 15 residues. The germline V gene encodes CDR1 SGHDN and CDR2 FVKESK. V dropped 4 bases and J dropped 0 bases, with 10 bases sitting between them. The CDR3 region is CASSPTQYSGNTIYF. CDR3 DNA sequence: TGTGCCAGCAGCCCGACCCAATACTCTGGAAACACCATATATTTT.

This clone has only one observation. The genes are TRBV19 and TRBJ2-1, with 14 bases fitting TRBD2. The junction had 7 bases not matched to a gene; V was cut back by 5 bases and J by 16 bases. Germline loops: CDR1 LNHDA, CDR2 SQIVND (reference sequence). This CDR3 region has 13 residues. Here the CDR3 DNA reads TGTGCCAGTAGTTGGGGACTAGCGGGAGCCGAATTCTTC. Translating it yields CASSWGLAGAEFF.

The chain links TRBV28 to TRBJ2-6; D gene ambiguous. The CDR3 loop spans 15 amino acids. V gave up 5 bases and J gave up 0 bases, with 8 bases separating them. The germline V gene encodes CDR1 MDHEN and CDR2 SYDVKM. The CDR3 loop is CASSLIFSGANVLTF. The CDR3, as DNA: TGTGCCAGCAGTCTCATATTCTCTGGGGCCAACGTCCTGACTTTC.

The sample holds a few counts of this clone. Distinct nucleotide sequences in the sample also encode this CDR3. V usage is TRBV7-2 and J usage is TRBJ2-7, with 7 bases that match TRBD1. With V trimmed by 3 bases and J by 2 bases, 1 base remained unmatched. The CDR3 extends over 13 amino acids. The germline gives CDR1 SGHTA, CDR2 FQGNSA. In nucleotides, the CDR3 is TGTGCCAGCAGCTTTGACAGGGCCTACGAGCAGTACTTC. Amino acid sequence: CASSFDRAYEQYF.

CDR3 in amino acids: CASTPTLNTEAFF. CDR3 coding DNA: TGTGCCAGCACCCCCACGCTGAACACTGAAGCTTTCTTT. This chain joins TRBV4-2 and TRBJ1-1; the D is unclear. Germline CDR1 reads LGHNA; CDR2 reads YNFKEQ. Trimming took 7 bases from V and 0 from J, leaving 9 bases between them. The CDR3 is made up of 13 amino acids.

The chain recombines TRBV6-2 or TRBV6-3 with TRBJ1-1, with TRBD1 matching 8 bases. CDR3 length equals 14 residues. Germline assignment: CDR1 MNHEY and CDR2 SVGEGT. Germline trimming cut 6 bases from V and 4 bases from J; bases unmatched to any gene: 7. This CDR3 is CASSRPDRVTEAFF. As DNA, the CDR3 is TGTGCCAGCAGCCGCCCGGACAGGGTCACTGAAGCTTTCTTT.

V gene TRBV3-1 (or the pseudogene TRBV3-2) combines with J gene TRBJ2-2; 11 bases align to TRBD2. The CDR3 is 17 amino acids. CDR1 is LGHDT, CDR2 YNNKEL, per germline (reference sequence). The J segment lost 4 bases and the V segment lost 0 bases, leaving 4 bases of the junction unmatched. This CDR3 is CASSQDALAGVTGELFF. The CDR3 DNA reads TGTGCCAGCAGCCAAGATGCACTAGCGGGGGTCACCGGGGAGCTGTTTTTT.

CDR3 sequence (DNA): TGTGCCAGCAGTTACTCGAAAGCTAACACTGAAGCTTTCTTT. Encoded protein: CASSYSKANTEAFF. This chain uses TRBV6-5 with TRBJ1-1, with unresolved D. The CDR3 spans 14 residues. The V gene lost 0 bases and the J gene lost 2 bases, with 7 bases spanning the gap. Germline-derived CDR1 and CDR2 are MNHEY and SVGAGI.